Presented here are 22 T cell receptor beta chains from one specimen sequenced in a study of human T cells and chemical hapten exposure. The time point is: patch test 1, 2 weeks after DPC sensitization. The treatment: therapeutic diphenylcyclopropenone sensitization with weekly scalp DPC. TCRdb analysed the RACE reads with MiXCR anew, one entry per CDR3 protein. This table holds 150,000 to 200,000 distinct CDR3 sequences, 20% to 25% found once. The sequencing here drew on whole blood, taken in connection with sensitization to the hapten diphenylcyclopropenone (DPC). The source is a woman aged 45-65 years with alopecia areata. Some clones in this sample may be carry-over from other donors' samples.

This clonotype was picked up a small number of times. In DNA, the CDR3 is TGTGCCAGCAGTGAACCAGGGCCCTATGGCTACACCTTC. Its protein product is CASSEPGPYGYTF. J is TRBJ1-2 and V is TRBV25-1; TRBD1 is a possible D gene (5 bases). This CDR3 has 13 residues. CDR1 and CDR2 from the germline V gene are MGHDK and SYGVNS. Trimming took off 2 bases at V and 4 bases at J, with 8 bases between the two ends.

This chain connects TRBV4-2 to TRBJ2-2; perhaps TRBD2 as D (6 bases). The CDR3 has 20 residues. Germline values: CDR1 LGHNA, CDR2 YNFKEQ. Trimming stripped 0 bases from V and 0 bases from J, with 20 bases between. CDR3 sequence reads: CASSQEVLEAGRANTGELFF. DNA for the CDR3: TGTGCCAGCAGCCAAGAAGTACTGGAGGCGGGACGGGCGAACACCGGGGAGCTGTTTTTT.

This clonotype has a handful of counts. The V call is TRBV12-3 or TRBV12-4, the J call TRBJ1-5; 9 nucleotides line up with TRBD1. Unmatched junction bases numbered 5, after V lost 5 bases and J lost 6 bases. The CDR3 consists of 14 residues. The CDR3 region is CASSRQGEGQPQHF. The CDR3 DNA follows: TGTGCCAGCAGTCGACAGGGGGAAGGTCAGCCCCAGCATTTT.

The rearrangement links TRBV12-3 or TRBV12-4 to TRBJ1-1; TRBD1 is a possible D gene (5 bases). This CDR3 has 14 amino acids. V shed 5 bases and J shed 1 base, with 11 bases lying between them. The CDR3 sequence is CASSPLQGNTEAFF. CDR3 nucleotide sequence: TGTGCCAGCAGTCCACTTCAGGGGAACACTGAAGCTTTCTTT.

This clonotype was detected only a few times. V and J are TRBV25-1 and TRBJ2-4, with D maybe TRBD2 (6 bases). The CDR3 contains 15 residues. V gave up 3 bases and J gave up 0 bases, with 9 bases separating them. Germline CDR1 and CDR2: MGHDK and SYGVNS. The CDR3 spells CASSEVGLAKNIQYF. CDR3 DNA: TGTGCCAGCAGTGAGGTGGGACTAGCCAAAAACATTCAGTACTTC.

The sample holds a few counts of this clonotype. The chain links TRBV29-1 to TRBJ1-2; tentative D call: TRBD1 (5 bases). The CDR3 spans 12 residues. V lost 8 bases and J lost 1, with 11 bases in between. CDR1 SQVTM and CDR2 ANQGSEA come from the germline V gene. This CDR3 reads CSTLTVNYGYTF. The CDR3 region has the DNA TGCAGCACGCTGACAGTTAACTATGGCTACACCTTC.

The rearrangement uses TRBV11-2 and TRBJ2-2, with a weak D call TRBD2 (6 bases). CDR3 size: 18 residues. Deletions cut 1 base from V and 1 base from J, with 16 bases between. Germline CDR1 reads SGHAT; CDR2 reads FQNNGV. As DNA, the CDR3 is TGTGCCAGCAGCTTAGGTCGCAAGCGCGGGATGAACACCGGGGAGCTGTTTTTT. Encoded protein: CASSLGRKRGMNTGELFF.

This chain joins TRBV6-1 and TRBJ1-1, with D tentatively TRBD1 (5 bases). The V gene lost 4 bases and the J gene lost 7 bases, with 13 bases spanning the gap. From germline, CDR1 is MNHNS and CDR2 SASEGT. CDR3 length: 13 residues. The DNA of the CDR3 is TGTGCCAGCAGTGCCCGTTGGGGGGATGAAGCTTTCTTT. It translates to CASSARWGDEAFF.

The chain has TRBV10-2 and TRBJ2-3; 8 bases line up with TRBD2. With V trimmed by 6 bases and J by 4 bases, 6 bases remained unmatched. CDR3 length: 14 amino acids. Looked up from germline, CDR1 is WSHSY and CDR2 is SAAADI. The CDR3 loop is CASRGAGVADTQYF. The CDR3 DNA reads TGCGCCAGCAGAGGAGCGGGAGTGGCAGATACGCAGTATTTT.

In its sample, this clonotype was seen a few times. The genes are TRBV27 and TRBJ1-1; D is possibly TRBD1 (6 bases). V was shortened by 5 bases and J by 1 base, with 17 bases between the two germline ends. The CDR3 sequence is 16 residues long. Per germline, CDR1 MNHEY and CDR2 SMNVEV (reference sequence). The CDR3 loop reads CASSTNSGAWNTEAFF. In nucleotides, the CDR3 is TGTGCCAGCAGTACAAATTCAGGGGCGTGGAACACTGAAGCTTTCTTT.

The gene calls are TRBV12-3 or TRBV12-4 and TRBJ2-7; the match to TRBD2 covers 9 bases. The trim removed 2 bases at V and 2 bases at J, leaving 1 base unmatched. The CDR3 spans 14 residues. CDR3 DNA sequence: TGTGCCAGCAGTTTAATAGCGGGAGCCTACGAGCAGTACTTC. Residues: CASSLIAGAYEQYF.

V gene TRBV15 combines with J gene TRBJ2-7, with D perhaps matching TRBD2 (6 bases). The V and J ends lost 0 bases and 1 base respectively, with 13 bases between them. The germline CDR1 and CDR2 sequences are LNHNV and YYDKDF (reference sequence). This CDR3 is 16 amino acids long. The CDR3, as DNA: TGTGCCACCAGCAGAGATCCACTAGCTGCATCCTACGAGCAGTACTTC. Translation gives CATSRDPLAASYEQYF.

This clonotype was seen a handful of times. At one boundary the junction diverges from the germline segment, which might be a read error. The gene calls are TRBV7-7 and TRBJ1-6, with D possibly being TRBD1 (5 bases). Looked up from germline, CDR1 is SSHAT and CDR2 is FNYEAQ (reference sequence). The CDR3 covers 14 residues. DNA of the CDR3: TGTGCTAGCAGCTTCCCCCCAGGGAATTCACCCCTCCACTTT. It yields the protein CASSFPPGNSPLHF. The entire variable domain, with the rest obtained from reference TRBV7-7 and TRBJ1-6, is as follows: GAGVSQSPRYKVTKRGQDVTLRCDPISSHATLYWYQQALGQGPEFLTYFNYEAQPDKSGLPSDRFSAERPEGSISTLTIQRTEQRDSAMYRCASSFPPGNSPLHFGNGTRLTVT.

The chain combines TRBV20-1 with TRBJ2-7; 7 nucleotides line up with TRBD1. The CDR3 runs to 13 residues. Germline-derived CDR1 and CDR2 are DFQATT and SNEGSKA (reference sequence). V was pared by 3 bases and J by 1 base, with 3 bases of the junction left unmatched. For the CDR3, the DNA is TGCAGTGCTAGTCCAGGGGGATCCTACGAGCAGTACTTC. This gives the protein CSASPGGSYEQYF.

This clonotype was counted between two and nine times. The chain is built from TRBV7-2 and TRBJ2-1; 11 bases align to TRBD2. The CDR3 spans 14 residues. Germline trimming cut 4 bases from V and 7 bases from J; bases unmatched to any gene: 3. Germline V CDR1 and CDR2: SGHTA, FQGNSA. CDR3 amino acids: CASSSTSGINEQFF. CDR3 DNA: TGTGCCAGCAGCTCGACTAGCGGGATTAATGAGCAGTTCTTC.

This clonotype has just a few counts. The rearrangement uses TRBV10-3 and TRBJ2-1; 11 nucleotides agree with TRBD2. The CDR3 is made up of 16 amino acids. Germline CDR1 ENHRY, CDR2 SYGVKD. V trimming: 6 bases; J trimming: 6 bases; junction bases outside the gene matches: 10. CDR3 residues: CAIRQLAGGRLNEQFF. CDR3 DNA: TGTGCCATCAGACAGTTAGCGGGAGGGCGTCTCAATGAGCAGTTCTTC.

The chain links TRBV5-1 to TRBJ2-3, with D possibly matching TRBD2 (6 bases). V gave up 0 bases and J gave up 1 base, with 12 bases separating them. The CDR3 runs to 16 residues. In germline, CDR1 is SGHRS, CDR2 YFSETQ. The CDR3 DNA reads TGCGCCAGCAGCTTGGAGGGAGGTTTCGGCACAGATACGCAGTATTTT. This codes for CASSLEGGFGTDTQYF.

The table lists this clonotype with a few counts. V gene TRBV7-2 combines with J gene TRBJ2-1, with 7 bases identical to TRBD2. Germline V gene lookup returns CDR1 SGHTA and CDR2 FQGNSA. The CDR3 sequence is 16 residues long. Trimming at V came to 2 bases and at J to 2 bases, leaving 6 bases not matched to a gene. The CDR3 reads CASSLSGGSTYNEQFF. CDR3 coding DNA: TGTGCCAGCAGCTTAAGCGGCGGGAGCACCTACAATGAGCAGTTCTTC.

The CDR3 coding sequence is TGCGCCAGCAGCTTGGCGGGACAGGCTTTCTCCTACAATGAGCAGTTCTTC. Residues: CASSLAGQAFSYNEQFF. The chain combines TRBV5-1 with TRBJ2-1; 8 nucleotides line up with TRBD1. Trimming took 0 bases from V and 0 from J; bases not matched to a gene: 5. Germline V CDR1 and CDR2: SGHRS, YFSETQ. The CDR3 contains 17 residues. The full variable domain, completed using reference TRBV5-1 and TRBJ2-1, is KAGVTQTPRYLIKTRGQQVTLSCSPISGHRSVSWYQQTPGQGLQFLFEYFSETQRNKGNFPGRFSGRQFSNSRSEMNVSTLELGDSALYLCASSLAGQAFSYNEQFFGPGTRLTVL.

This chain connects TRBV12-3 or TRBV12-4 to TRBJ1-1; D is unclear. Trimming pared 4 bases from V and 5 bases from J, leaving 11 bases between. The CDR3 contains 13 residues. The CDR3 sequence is CASSYDTRTEAFF. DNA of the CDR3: TGTGCCAGCAGTTACGACACAAGGACTGAAGCTTTCTTT.

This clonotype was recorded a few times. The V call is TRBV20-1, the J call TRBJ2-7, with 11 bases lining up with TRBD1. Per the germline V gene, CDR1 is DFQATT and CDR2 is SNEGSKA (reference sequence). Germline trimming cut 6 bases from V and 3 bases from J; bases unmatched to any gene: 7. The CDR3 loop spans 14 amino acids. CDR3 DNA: TGCAGTGCAGAAAGGACAGGGGGCGTCTACGAGCAGTACTTC. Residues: CSAERTGGVYEQYF.

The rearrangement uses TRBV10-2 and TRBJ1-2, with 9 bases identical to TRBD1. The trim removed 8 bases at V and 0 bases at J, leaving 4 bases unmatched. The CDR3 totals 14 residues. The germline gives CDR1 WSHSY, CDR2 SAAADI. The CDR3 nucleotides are TGCGCCAGCTTACAGGGGGCTTCTAACTATGGCTACACCTTC. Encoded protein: CASLQGASNYGYTF.